The sequence of this T cell receptor (beta chain) was determined in a study of blood T cell repertoires in COVID-19. Germline CDR1 MNHNY, CDR2 SVGAGI (reference sequence). The CDR3 totals 15 residues. The junction had 10 bases not matched to a gene; V was cut back by 7 bases and J by 7 bases. All enrollees were about 18 to 95 years old and from under 25 US areas. Profiled with immunoSEQ multiplex PCR; TCRdb holds only in-frame clones, not every one. The sample lists about 290,000 clones, under 90% seen once, with less than 2% in the top ten. What was sequenced was PBMCs or T cells enriched from blood (not recorded which). The sequence derives from a woman in her thirties or forties who had recovered from COVID-19. The rearrangement links TRBV6-6 to TRBJ1-6; 7 bases map to TRBD1. CDR3 nucleotides: TGTGCCAGCAATCCACGGGCAGGGGGGAATTCACCCCTCCACTTT. Its translation is CASNPRAGGNSPLHF.